At least ten counts were recorded for the clone carrying this T cell receptor beta chain. Its antigen is still unknown. The time point: sample taken at primary tumor resection. Researchers sequenced whole RNA taken from tumor, nontumor lung or frozen PBMC without sorting. Germline CDR1 is MDHEN and CDR2 is SYDVKM. V lost 3 bases and J 2 bases, leaving 11 bases between the germline ends. The CDR3 length is 14 residues. These data are taken from a study of spatial heterogeneity in lung cancer. Study-wide background: Alpha-chain detections were consistently fewer than beta-chain detections among the sequences.

A distinct unique molecular identifier was carried by each TCR cDNA molecule. MiXCR, applied by TCRdb to the 5' RACE reads, yields one record per CDR3 protein. Here the sample spans 25,000 to 30,000 distinct CDR3 sequences, 7.1% being singletons. The study's findings and limits: Tumor mutation counts were tracked by expanded intratumoral alpha and beta TCR counts. Estimated coverage of tumor T cells was about 7% for alpha and about 13% for beta chains.

The TCR sequence derives from a male donor with early-stage non-small cell lung cancer. The genes are TRBV28 and TRBJ2-7; D is ambiguous. Here the sequenced sample was lung tumor tissue, taken at surgery. The chain's CDR3 is CASSFYRAPYEQYF. CDR3 nucleotides: TGTGCCAGCAGTTTTTATAGGGCCCCCTACGAGCAGTACTTC.